This T cell receptor (beta chain) was documented in a study of regulatory T cells in long-lasting Graves disease. The sample holds many counts of this clonotype. Time point defined: newly diagnosed GD, antithyroid drugs for less than 3 months. Extracted PBMC RNA gave rise to the TCR library. CDR3 regions were amplified by Arm-PCR using iRepertoire HTBI primers to build TCR beta libraries. A single record per CDR3 protein comes from TCRdb applying MiXCR to the multiplex PCR reads. The sample yields 350,000 to 500,000 distinct CDR3 sequences, about a sixth seen once. This CDR3 contains 15 residues. After removal of 2 bases from V and 4 bases from J, the junction contained 7 bases not matched to a gene. Germline lookup yields CDR1 MDHEN and CDR2 SYDVKM. The sample also formed part of further work on T cells in Graves' hyperthyroidism and ophthalmopathy.

The V and J genes are TRBV28 and TRBJ2-7; 8 bases map to TRBD1. The clonotype comes from a woman aged 25 to 39 with Graves disease. The specimen was peripheral blood mononuclear cells (PBMCs), collected at new diagnosis, from a patient treated with antithyroid drugs. CDR3 bases: TGTGCCAGCAGTTTACAGGACAGGGATTATTACGAGCAGTACTTC. Translated: CASSLQDRDYYEQYF.